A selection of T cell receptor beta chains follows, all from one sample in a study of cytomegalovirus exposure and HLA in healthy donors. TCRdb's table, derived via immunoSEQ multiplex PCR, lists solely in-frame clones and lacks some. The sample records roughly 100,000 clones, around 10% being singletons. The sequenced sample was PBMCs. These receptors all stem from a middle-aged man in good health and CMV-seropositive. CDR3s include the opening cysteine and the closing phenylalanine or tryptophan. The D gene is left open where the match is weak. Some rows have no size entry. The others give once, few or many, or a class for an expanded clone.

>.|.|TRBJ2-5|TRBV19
CASSIGKAKWETQYF
TGTGCCAGTAGTATTGGTAAAGCAAAATGGGAGACCCAGTACTTC
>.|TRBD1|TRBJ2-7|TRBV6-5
CASSYRDRGEQYF
TGTGCCAGCAGTTACCGGGACAGGGGCGAGCAGTACTTC
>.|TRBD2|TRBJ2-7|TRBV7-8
CASSLRLASSYEQYF
TGTGCCAGCAGCCTGAGACTAGCGTCCTCCTACGAGCAGTACTTC
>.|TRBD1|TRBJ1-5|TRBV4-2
CASSQGTGGNQPQHF
TGTGCCAGCAGCCAAGGAACAGGGGGCAATCAGCCCCAGCATTTT
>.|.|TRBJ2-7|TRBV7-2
CASRKVPGQLYEQYF
TGTGCCAGCAGGAAGGTGCCGGGACAACTCTACGAGCAGTACTTC
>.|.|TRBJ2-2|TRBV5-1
CASSQLEANTGELFF
TGCGCCAGCAGCCAATTGGAGGCGAACACCGGGGAGCTGTTTTTT
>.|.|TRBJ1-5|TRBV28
CASSLTDYSNQPQHF
TGTGCCAGCAGTCTGACGGACTATAGCAATCAGCCCCAGCATTTT
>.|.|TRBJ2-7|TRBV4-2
CASSQIGGFSYEQYF
TGTGCCAGCAGCCAAATAGGAGGGTTCTCCTACGAGCAGTACTTC
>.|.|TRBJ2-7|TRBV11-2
CASSLGGGPYEQYF
TGTGCCAGCAGCTTAGGCGGGGGCCCCTACGAGCAGTACTTC
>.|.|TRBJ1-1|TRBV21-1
CASSPRYRVNTEAFF
TGTGCCAGCAGCCCTCGCTACAGGGTTAACACTGAAGCTTTCTTT
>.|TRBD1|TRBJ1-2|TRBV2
CASFMDRDRGYTF
TGTGCCAGCTTTATGGACAGGGATAGAGGCTACACCTTC
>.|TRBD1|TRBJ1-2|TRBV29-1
CSVEGGQDYGYTF
TGCAGCGTTGAAGGGGGACAGGACTATGGCTACACCTTC
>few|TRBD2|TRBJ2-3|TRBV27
CASSFGGRADTQYF
TGTGCCAGCAGTTTTGGCGGGAGGGCAGATACGCAGTATTTT
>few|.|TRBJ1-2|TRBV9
CASSFSTGTYGYTF
TGTGCCAGCAGCTTTTCGACGGGTACCTATGGCTACACCTTC
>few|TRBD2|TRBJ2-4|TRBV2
CASRSLAALAKNIQYF
TGTGCCAGCAGATCACTAGCGGCTCTAGCCAAAAACATTCAGTACTTC
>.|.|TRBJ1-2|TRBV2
CASSLQGNYGYTF
TGTGCCAGCAGTCTTCAGGGGAACTATGGCTACACCTTC
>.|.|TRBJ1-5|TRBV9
CASSPGVSNQPQHF
TGTGCCAGCAGCCCGGGGGTTAGCAATCAGCCCCAGCATTTT
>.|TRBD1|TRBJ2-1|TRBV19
CASSETGTGWNEQFF
TGTGCCAGTAGTGAAACCGGGACAGGGTGGAATGAGCAGTTCTTC
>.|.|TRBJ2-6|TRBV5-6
CASSLGGSGANVLTF
TGCGCCAGCAGCTTAGGGGGCTCTGGGGCCAACGTCCTGACTTTC
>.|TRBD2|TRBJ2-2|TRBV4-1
CASSQVGSGTTNTGELFF
TGCGCCAGCAGCCAAGTTGGCTCCGGGACTACCAACACCGGGGAGCTGTTTTTT
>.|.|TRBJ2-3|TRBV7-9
CASSHALGDTQYF
TGTGCCAGCAGCCACGCACTAGGAGATACGCAGTATTTT
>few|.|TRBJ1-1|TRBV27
CASSLIPQTEAFF
TGTGCCAGCAGTTTAATCCCCCAGACTGAAGCTTTCTTT
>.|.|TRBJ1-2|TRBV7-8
CARSTGQLYGYTF
TGTGCCAGAAGCACCGGACAGCTCTATGGCTACACCTTC
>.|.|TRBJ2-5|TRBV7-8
CASSLTRTVLQETQYF
TGTGCCAGCAGCTTAACCCGGACAGTCCTCCAAGAGACCCAGTACTTC
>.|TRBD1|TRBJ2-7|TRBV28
CASGPVPDRANYEQYF
TGTGCCAGCGGCCCCGTCCCGGACAGGGCAAACTACGAGCAGTACTTC
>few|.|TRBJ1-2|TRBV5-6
CASSLPPRDYGYTF
TGTGCCAGCAGCTTGCCCCCGAGGGACTATGGCTACACCTTC
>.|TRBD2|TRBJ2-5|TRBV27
CASRGLARAGQYF
TGTGCCAGCAGGGGACTAGCGCGGGCCGGGCAGTACTTC
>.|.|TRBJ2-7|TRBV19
CASSNWHEQYF
TGTGCCAGTAGTAATTGGCACGAGCAGTACTTC
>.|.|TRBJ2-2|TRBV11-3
CASSLLSTGELFF
TGTGCCAGCAGCTTACTTTCCACCGGGGAGCTGTTTTTT
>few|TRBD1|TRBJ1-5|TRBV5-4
CASSSQGADQPQHF
TGTGCCAGCAGCTCGCAGGGGGCTGATCAGCCCCAGCATTTT
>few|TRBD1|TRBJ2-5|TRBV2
CASRTGVVETQYF
TGTGCCTCGAGGACAGGGGTGGTGGAGACCCAGTACTTC
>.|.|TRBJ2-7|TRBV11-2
CASSLVHDRTYEQYF
TGTGCCAGCAGCTTAGTCCATGACAGGACCTACGAGCAGTACTTC
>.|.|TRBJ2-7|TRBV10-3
CAIMPVGAHEQYF
TGTGCCATCATGCCCGTGGGGGCCCACGAGCAGTACTTC
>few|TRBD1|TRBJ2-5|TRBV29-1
CSVRTGGAGETQYF
TGCAGCGTTAGGACAGGGGGCGCCGGGGAGACCCAGTACTTC
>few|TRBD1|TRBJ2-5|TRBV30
CASDRGWAETQYF
TGTGCCAGTGACAGGGGATGGGCGGAGACCCAGTACTTC
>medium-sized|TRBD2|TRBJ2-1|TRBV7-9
CASSLSAGDRNEQFF
TGTGCCAGCAGCTTATCGGCGGGAGATAGAAATGAGCAGTTCTTC
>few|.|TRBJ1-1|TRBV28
CASSTVEAFF
TGTGCCAGCTCGACAGTTGAAGCTTTCTTT
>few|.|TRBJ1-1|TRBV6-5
CASSLGRGTEAFF
TGTGCCAGCAGTCTCGGTCGCGGGACTGAAGCTTTCTTT
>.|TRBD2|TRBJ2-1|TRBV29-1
CSVRLAGGHEQFF
TGCAGCGTTAGACTAGCGGGAGGTCATGAGCAGTTCTTC
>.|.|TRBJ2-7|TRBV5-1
CASSLNPTGPYEQYF
TGCGCCAGCAGCTTGAACCCAACAGGGCCCTACGAGCAGTACTTC
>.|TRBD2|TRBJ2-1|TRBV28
CASSVPTSPDGFF
TGTGCCAGCAGTGTACCGACTAGCCCGGATGGGTTCTTC
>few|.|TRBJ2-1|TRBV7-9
CASSLVSRPGPPNEQFF
TGTGCCAGCAGCTTAGTCTCACGACCGGGTCCACCCAATGAGCAGTTCTTC
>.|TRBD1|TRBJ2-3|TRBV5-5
CASSDGTGGTDTQYF
TGTGCCAGCAGCGACGGGACAGGGGGCACAGATACGCAGTATTTT
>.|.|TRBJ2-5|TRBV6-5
CASSYSTGAEEQYF
TGTGCCAGCAGTTACTCGACTGGGGCCGAGGAGCAGTACTTC
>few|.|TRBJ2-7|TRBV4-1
CASSQEPSATYEQYF
TGCGCCAGCAGCCAAGAACCTAGCGCGACCTACGAGCAGTACTTC
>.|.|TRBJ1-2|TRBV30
CAWSGQSNYGYTF
TGTGCCTGGAGTGGACAGTCTAACTATGGCTACACCTTC
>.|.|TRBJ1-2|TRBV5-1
CASSPVQGRYTF
TGCGCCAGCAGCCCTGTACAGGGACGCTACACCTTC
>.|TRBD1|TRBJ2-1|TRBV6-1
CATDRGYNEQFF
TGTGCCACGGACAGGGGGTACAATGAGCAGTTCTTC
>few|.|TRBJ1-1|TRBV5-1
CASSLDPPGAFF
TGCGCCAGCAGCTTAGACCCGCCAGGAGCTTTCTTT
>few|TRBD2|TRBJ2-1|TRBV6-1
CASSGSGTSGYNEQFF
TGTGCCAGCAGTGGGTCCGGGACTAGCGGTTACAATGAGCAGTTCTTC
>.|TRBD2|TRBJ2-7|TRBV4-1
CASSQTSGSSYEQYF
TGCGCCAGCAGCCAGACTAGCGGGAGCTCCTACGAGCAGTACTTC
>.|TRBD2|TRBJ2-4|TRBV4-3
CASSGGLAGGRYF
TGCGCCAGCAGCGGGGGTCTAGCGGGAGGGCGGTACTTC
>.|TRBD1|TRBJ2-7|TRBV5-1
CASSFDRGPPHEQYF
TGCGCCAGCAGCTTTGACAGGGGGCCCCCCCACGAGCAGTACTTC
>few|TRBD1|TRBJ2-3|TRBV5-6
CASSPRDRVTDTQYF
TGTGCCAGCAGCCCCCGGGACAGGGTAACAGATACGCAGTATTTT